This is a list of T cell receptor beta chains from one sample in a study of cytomegalovirus exposure and HLA in healthy donors. Repertoires were generated with immunoSEQ multiplex PCR, while TCRdb's copy carries only in-frame clones and drops some. In the table there are about 190,000 clones, 60% to 80% of which are singletons. Sequencing input: PBMCs. These receptor sequences come from a young woman in good health and CMV-seronegative. Each CDR3 is given with its conserved first and last residue. Each record gives: V gene, J gene, CDR3 protein.

V gene: TRBV27; J gene: TRBJ2-2; CDR3 protein: CASSLAAGGTGELFF
V gene: TRBV11-2; J gene: TRBJ2-2; CDR3 protein: CASGPQGNTGELFF
V gene: TRBV28; J gene: TRBJ1-3; CDR3 protein: CASSLPLALTNTIYF
V gene: TRBV5-4; J gene: TRBJ2-7; CDR3 protein: CASSYLQGLKDEQYF
V gene: TRBV19; J gene: TRBJ1-5; CDR3 protein: CASSMGQNNQPQHF
V gene: TRBV25-1; J gene: TRBJ2-5; CDR3 protein: CASSEGRGRQETQYF
V gene: TRBV5-4; J gene: TRBJ2-7; CDR3 protein: CASSPGGIASYEQYF
V gene: TRBV5-1; J gene: TRBJ2-2; CDR3 protein: CASSLASGMNTGELFF
V gene: TRBV6-1; J gene: TRBJ2-1; CDR3 protein: CASSSLTSGHEQFF
V gene: TRBV23-1; J gene: TRBJ2-1; CDR3 protein: CASSQPTGLWERSYNEQFF
V gene: TRBV18; J gene: TRBJ2-5; CDR3 protein: CASSSGLEETQYF
V gene: TRBV5-8; J gene: TRBJ1-6; CDR3 protein: CASSVRNSPLHF
V gene: TRBV28; J gene: TRBJ1-5; CDR3 protein: CASSPFGHF
V gene: TRBV5-4; J gene: TRBJ2-3; CDR3 protein: CASSLSTDTQYF
V gene: TRBV27; J gene: TRBJ1-1; CDR3 protein: CASKKQGPGMNTEAFF
V gene: TRBV19; J gene: TRBJ2-1; CDR3 protein: CASSIDRGTSGDTYNEQFF
V gene: TRBV27; J gene: TRBJ1-5; CDR3 protein: CATRVQGGGQPQHF
V gene: TRBV6-5; J gene: TRBJ1-5; CDR3 protein: CASSYTYNQPQHF
V gene: TRBV2; J gene: TRBJ1-2; CDR3 protein: CARLIPRLPGYGYTF
V gene: TRBV6-5; J gene: TRBJ2-2; CDR3 protein: CASSYTGQDTGELFF
V gene: TRBV27; J gene: TRBJ2-2; CDR3 protein: CASSSTGLTGELFF
V gene: TRBV7-8; J gene: TRBJ2-7; CDR3 protein: CASSLEVAEIYEQYF
V gene: TRBV30; J gene: TRBJ1-6; CDR3 protein: CAWRTDPPLHF
V gene: TRBV30; J gene: TRBJ1-2; CDR3 protein: CAWSVSQGDYGYTF
V gene: TRBV27; J gene: TRBJ1-2; CDR3 protein: CASSLSRDSLYTF
V gene: TRBV7-6; J gene: TRBJ2-7; CDR3 protein: CASSLMSPLSSYEQYF
V gene: TRBV4-2; J gene: TRBJ2-7; CDR3 protein: CASSQEVSTYEQYF
V gene: TRBV7-9; J gene: TRBJ2-1; CDR3 protein: CASSFDRSSYNEQFF
V gene: TRBV10-3; J gene: TRBJ1-1; CDR3 protein: CAISEYLTGVRTEAFF
V gene: TRBV2; J gene: TRBJ1-5; CDR3 protein: CASSESDRAGQPQHF
V gene: TRBV7-9; J gene: TRBJ1-2; CDR3 protein: CASIDPGQGNYGYTF